The 9 T cell receptor beta chains listed next were all sequenced from one sample in a study of vaccination effects on CD4 cells after COVID-19. Using immunoSEQ multiplex PCR, the repertoire was profiled, and TCRdb retains in-frame clones only, with some absent. The profile shows over 45,000 clones, just over 70% of them singletons. Cells that had been cultured for less than 13 days were the source of isolated CD4+ T cells. Two-dose vaccination with either BNT162b2 or mRNA-1273 was given to the participants. For these TCRs, the target antigens are not known. The sequencing used CD4+ T cells from PBMCs cultured without peptide, collected after COVID-19 vaccination. The receptors originated from a human donor who received a COVID-19 vaccine.

This clone was seen a handful of times. The rearrangement uses TRBV4-1 and TRBJ1-6; TRBD1 matches at 8 bases. Germline V CDR1 and CDR2: MGHRA, YSYEKL. V lost 0 bases and J lost 4; bases outside the gene matches: 5. CDR3 length equals 17 residues. CDR3 residues: CASSQDQGADYNSPLHF. As DNA, the CDR3 is TGCGCCAGCAGCCAAGATCAGGGGGCCGATTATAATTCACCCCTCCACTTT.

The chain recombines TRBV6-5 with TRBJ2-2; D is undetermined. V lost 6 bases, J lost 7 bases, and 6 bases lay in between. The V gene's germline CDR1 is MNHEY and CDR2 SVGAGI. The CDR3 covers 11 residues. For the CDR3, the DNA is TGTGCCAGCAGCAGTTTCGGGGAGCTGTTTTTT. It is translated as CASSSFGELFF.

The J gene is TRBJ1-5, the V gene TRBV5-4, with D possibly matching TRBD1 (6 bases). Trimming stripped 0 bases from V and 7 bases from J, with 14 bases between. CDR1 and CDR2 (germline): SGHNT, YYREEE (reference sequence). The CDR3 consists of 15 residues. As DNA, the CDR3 is TGTGCCAGCAGCTTGGATCTGGGAGGGGGGCAGCCCCAGCATTTT. It is translated as CASSLDLGGGQPQHF.

In nucleotides, the CDR3 is TGTGCCAGCTCACCACCATCCGGGGCAGGGGCCCGGGGCTACACCTTC. Translating it yields CASSPPSGAGARGYTF. The chain joins TRBV18 to TRBJ1-2; D is perhaps TRBD1 (6 bases). The CDR3 consists of 16 residues. Germline lookup yields CDR1 KGHSH and CDR2 LQKENI. V was cut by 0 bases and J by 8 bases, with 19 bases left in between.

This chain joins TRBV2 and TRBJ2-7; D might be TRBD1 (5 bases). CDR3 length: 13 amino acids. The germline CDR1 and CDR2 sequences are SNHLY and FYNNEI. V was shortened by 8 bases and J by 2 bases, with 13 bases between the two germline ends. In DNA, the CDR3 is TGTGCCAGCGTTAGACAGTGGGCCTACGAGCAGTACTTC. Translating it yields CASVRQWAYEQYF.

This clone was detected only once. The chain couples TRBV5-5 to TRBJ2-1, with a possible D match to TRBD1 (5 bases). The ends were cut back, 4 bases at V and 7 bases at J, with 12 bases in the middle. There are 13 residues in the CDR3. Germline V gives CDR1 SGHKS, CDR2 YYEKEE (reference sequence). Here the CDR3 reads CASSPLRQNEQFF. The CDR3 coding sequence is TGTGCCAGCAGCCCACTAAGACAGAATGAGCAGTTCTTC.

The chain has TRBV27 and TRBJ2-1; D is unclear. V was pared by 6 bases and J by 0 bases, with 12 bases between. Germline CDR1 MNHEY, CDR2 SMNVEV (reference sequence). This CDR3 is 15 amino acids long. The CDR3 here is CASRLSRGSYNEQFF. As DNA, the CDR3 is TGTGCCAGCAGGCTTAGCCGAGGCTCCTACAATGAGCAGTTCTTC.

The genes are TRBV7-2 and TRBJ2-5, with D possibly being TRBD2 (5 bases). V was trimmed by 3 bases and J by 4 bases, leaving 12 bases between them. The CDR3 sequence is 14 residues long. Germline assignment: CDR1 SGHTA and CDR2 FQGNSA. CDR3 sequence (DNA): TGTGCCAGCAGCTTTCTAGCTGACGTAGAGACCCAGTACTTC. It translates to CASSFLADVETQYF.

The chain carries TRBV6-5 and TRBJ1-2; no clear D. Trimming pared 2 bases from V and 4 bases from J, leaving 14 bases between. Germline values: CDR1 MNHEY, CDR2 SVGAGI. This CDR3 has 15 amino acids. The CDR3 coding sequence is TGTGCCAGCAGTTACCCCCTGGCAGTCGCCTATGGCTACACCTTC. Translated, it gives CASSYPLAVAYGYTF.